What follows are 29 T cell receptor beta chains derived from one specimen sequenced in a study of blood T cell repertoires in COVID-19. Method: immunoSEQ multiplex PCR; TCRdb's copy keeps in-frame clones and lacks some. The sample yields 300,000 to 400,000 clones, roughly 90% seen once. Sequencing was performed on PBMCs or T cells enriched from blood (not recorded which). The receptor set was obtained from a young woman with acute COVID-19.

The rearrangement links TRBV5-6 to TRBJ2-5; 7 bases are a match to TRBD1. The CDR3 length is 14 residues. Germline-derived CDR1 and CDR2 are SGHDT and YYEEEE. V shed 1 base and J 5 bases; nucleotides not matched to a gene: 5. CDR3 amino acids: CASSLPDRVETQYF. The DNA for the CDR3 is TGTGCCAGCAGCTTGCCCGACAGGGTTGAGACCCAGTACTTC. Using reference TRBV5-6 and TRBJ2-5 for the parts outside the CDR3, the full variable domain is DAGVTQSPTHLIKTRGQQVTLRCSPKSGHDTVSWYQQALGQGPQFIFQYYEEEERQRGNFPDRFSGHQFPNYSSELNVNALLLGDSALYLCASSLPDRVETQYFGPGTRLLVL.

The chain recombines TRBV7-8 with TRBJ1-1; 7 nucleotides agree with TRBD1. The V segment lost 5 bases and the J segment 1 base; nucleotides outside the gene matches: 7. The germline V gene encodes CDR1 SGHVS and CDR2 FQNEAQ. There are 15 residues in the CDR3. For the CDR3, the DNA is TGTGCCAGCAGCCCACGAGGGACAGCGAACACTGAAGCTTTCTTT. Translated: CASSPRGTANTEAFF. The whole variable domain, filled in from reference TRBV7-8 and TRBJ1-1, reads GAGVSQSPRYKVAKRGQDVALRCDPISGHVSLFWYQQALGQGPEFLTYFQNEAQLDKSGLPSDRFFAERPEGSVSTLKIQRTQQEDSAVYLCASSPRGTANTEAFFGQGTRLTVV.

This chain links TRBV5-6 with TRBJ1-1; 9 bases agree with TRBD1. Germline lookup yields CDR1 SGHDT and CDR2 YYEEEE. Trimming removed 4 bases from V and 2 bases from J; junction bases left unmatched: 6. The CDR3 totals 15 residues. CDR3 bases: TGTGCCAGCAGCCCTACAGGGGGCGGAAACACTGAAGCTTTCTTT. Translation gives CASSPTGGGNTEAFF. Full variable domain (missing parts from reference TRBV5-6 and TRBJ1-1): DAGVTQSPTHLIKTRGQQVTLRCSPKSGHDTVSWYQQALGQGPQFIFQYYEEEERQRGNFPDRFSGHQFPNYSSELNVNALLLGDSALYLCASSPTGGGNTEAFFGQGTRLTVV.

The chain is built from TRBV6-5 and TRBJ2-2, with 9 nucleotides matching TRBD2. After removal of 8 bases from V and 3 bases from J, the junction contained 7 bases not matched to a gene. The CDR3 is 15 amino acids. Germline CDR1 is MNHEY and CDR2 is SVGAGI. The CDR3 coding sequence is TGTGCCAGCCGCAGCGTAGCGGGGGACACCGGGGAGCTGTTTTTT. It codes for CASRSVAGDTGELFF.

The chain employs TRBV28 and TRBJ1-3; 8 bases match TRBD1. The germline V gene encodes CDR1 MDHEN and CDR2 SYDVKM. The CDR3 is made up of 15 amino acids. V dropped 1 base and J dropped 4; count of bases not matched to a gene: 3. The chain's CDR3 is CASSLSQGVGNTIYF. CDR3 sequence (DNA): TGTGCCAGCAGTTTATCACAGGGGGTGGGAAACACCATATATTTT.

This sequence joins TRBV4-3 and TRBJ1-6; 7 nucleotides align to TRBD1. Germline CDR1 is LGHNA and CDR2 is YSLEER. The CDR3 is made up of 15 amino acids. With 0 bases clipped from V and 11 bases from J, the junction kept 7 bases outside the gene matches. The CDR3 sequence is CASSQDYRGVTPLHF. CDR3 nucleotides: TGCGCCAGCAGCCAAGATTACAGGGGTGTGACACCCCTCCACTTT.

The chain carries TRBV10-1 and TRBJ2-1; TRBD2 matches 7 bases. V lost 3 bases and J lost 2; bases outside the gene matches: 7. The CDR3 contains 16 residues. The germline CDR1 and CDR2 sequences are WNHNN and SYGVQD (reference sequence). As DNA, the CDR3 is TGCGCCAGCAGTGACGGACGAGCGGGGCCCTACAATGAGCAGTTCTTC. Protein: CASSDGRAGPYNEQFF.

The chain uses TRBV30 and TRBJ2-1; 7 positions agree with TRBD1. The CDR3 spans 16 residues. The germline gives CDR1 GTSNPN, CDR2 SVGIG (reference sequence). V was pared by 0 bases and J by 10 bases, with 15 bases of the junction left unmatched. The CDR3 region is CAWSVPTQGRGLEQFF. The CDR3 DNA sequence: TGTGCCTGGAGTGTACCTACACAGGGGCGAGGTCTGGAGCAGTTCTTC.

This clone was seen at least ten times. The sample carries other DNA sequences with the same CDR3. The genes are TRBV3-1 (or the pseudogene TRBV3-2) and TRBJ2-1, with 7 bases identical to TRBD2. Germline V gene lookup returns CDR1 LGHDT and CDR2 YNNKEL (reference sequence). The CDR3 extends over 15 amino acids. J lost 4 bases, V lost 1 base, and 4 bases had no gene match. The CDR3 DNA sequence: TGTGCCAGCAGCCAAGGGACTAGGGGTTACAATGAGCAGTTCTTC. Protein sequence: CASSQGTRGYNEQFF.

The chain links TRBV30 to TRBJ1-1, with D maybe TRBD1 (5 bases). CDR3 length equals 16 residues. The germline V gene encodes CDR1 GTSNPN and CDR2 SVGIG (reference sequence). The ends were cut back, 2 bases at V and 1 base at J, with 17 bases in the middle. CDR3 sequence reads: CAWSRGGSFGNTEAFF. The DNA for the CDR3 is TGTGCCTGGAGTCGGGGGGGGTCCTTCGGGAACACTGAAGCTTTCTTT.

This clone was detected only once. The chain combines TRBV7-8 with TRBJ1-1, with D possibly being TRBD1 (5 bases). Deletions cut 2 bases from V and 3 bases from J, with 22 bases between. Germline CDR1 is SGHVS and CDR2 is FQNEAQ. The CDR3 runs to 18 residues. CDR3 region: CASSLIGRGGGSYTEAFF. For the CDR3, the DNA is TGTGCCAGCAGCTTAATCGGGAGGGGTGGAGGCTCGTACACTGAAGCTTTCTTT. Complete variable domain (other parts from reference TRBV7-8 and TRBJ1-1): GAGVSQSPRYKVAKRGQDVALRCDPISGHVSLFWYQQALGQGPEFLTYFQNEAQLDKSGLPSDRFFAERPEGSVSTLKIQRTQQEDSAVYLCASSLIGRGGGSYTEAFFGQGTRLTVV.

This chain connects TRBV4-2 to TRBJ1-1; 7 bases are a match to TRBD1. Germline V gives CDR1 LGHNA, CDR2 YNFKEQ. CDR3 length: 14 residues. Trimming removed 1 base from V and 3 bases from J; junction bases left unmatched: 2. This chain's CDR3 is CASSQADRYTEAFF. Here the CDR3 DNA reads TGTGCCAGCAGCCAAGCGGACAGGTACACTGAAGCTTTCTTT.

Here the CDR3 reads CAWSATGDNSPLHF. CDR3 bases: TGTGCCTGGAGTGCGACAGGGGATAATTCACCCCTCCACTTT. The rearrangement links TRBV30 to TRBJ1-6; 8 positions agree with TRBD1. The germline V gene has CDR1 GTSNPN and CDR2 SVGIG (reference sequence). The CDR3 contains 14 residues. With V trimmed by 1 base and J by 5 bases, 1 base remained unmatched.

The chain recombines TRBV6-5 with TRBJ2-3; the match to TRBD1 covers 7 bases. This CDR3 contains 15 residues. Trimming cost V 6 bases and J 2 bases; bases outside gene matches: 8. Per the germline V gene, CDR1 is MNHEY and CDR2 is SVGAGI. This CDR3 is CASSYRGIPTDTQYF. CDR3 sequence (DNA): TGTGCCAGCAGCTACAGGGGAATCCCCACAGATACGCAGTATTTT.

The V gene is TRBV2, the J gene TRBJ1-3, with TRBD1 as a possible D gene (5 bases). CDR1 is SNHLY, CDR2 FYNNEI, per germline. The V end lost 8 bases, the J end lost 4 bases, and 12 bases lay between the germline ends. The CDR3 length is 13 residues. CDR3: CASGGRSGNTIYF. The CDR3 DNA reads TGTGCCAGCGGGGGGAGGTCAGGAAACACCATATATTTT.

CDR3: CASSVPDTPNTGELFF. CDR3 nucleotides: TGTGCCAGCAGCGTCCCGGACACGCCGAACACCGGGGAGCTGTTTTTT. The chain joins TRBV6-4 to TRBJ2-2; D is possibly TRBD1 (5 bases). Germline V gives CDR1 MRHNA, CDR2 SNTAGT. V was pared by 6 bases and J by 0 bases, with 14 bases between. This CDR3 is 16 amino acids long.

The genes are TRBV6-5 and TRBJ2-2, with TRBD2 as a possible D gene (6 bases). Deletions cut 2 bases from V and 5 bases from J, with 15 bases between. This CDR3 region has 16 residues. Germline values: CDR1 MNHEY, CDR2 SVGAGI. In DNA form, the CDR3 reads TGTGCCAGCAGTTACGAGGCGGGGTTCGGGACCGGGGAGCTGTTTTTT. Its translation is CASSYEAGFGTGELFF.

The genes are TRBV6-5 and TRBJ2-7; 10 nucleotides agree with TRBD1. Germline V lookup: CDR1 MNHEY, CDR2 SVGAGI. CDR3 length: 14 amino acids. Trimming removed 6 bases from V and 7 bases from J; junction bases left unmatched: 9. CDR3 residues: CASRRQGAVGEQYF. CDR3 sequence (DNA): TGTGCCAGCAGACGACAGGGGGCTGTTGGAGAGCAGTACTTC.

The rearrangement uses TRBV2 and TRBJ1-4, with D tentatively TRBD1 (6 bases). CDR3 length: 15 amino acids. Trimming left V 3 bases short and J 13 bases short, with 21 bases between. Germline CDR1 SNHLY, CDR2 FYNNEI. The CDR3 region is CASSELGWDTSTLFF. The CDR3 nucleotides read TGTGCCAGCAGTGAGCTCGGGTGGGACACCTCGACACTGTTTTTT. The entire variable domain, with the rest obtained from reference TRBV2 and TRBJ1-4, is as follows: EPEVTQTPSHQVTQMGQEVILRCVPISNHLYFYWYRQILGQKVEFLVSFYNNEISEKSEIFDDQFSVERPDGSNFTLKIRSTKLEDSAMYFCASSELGWDTSTLFFGSGTQLSVL.

This sequence joins TRBV7-9 and TRBJ2-7; D remains unclear. The germline CDR1 and CDR2 sequences are SEHNR and FQNEAQ (reference sequence). V lost 2 bases and J lost 3, with 5 bases in between. This CDR3 region has 12 residues. The CDR3 reads CASSLRVYEQYF. The CDR3 DNA sequence: TGTGCCAGCAGCTTAAGAGTCTACGAGCAGTACTTC.

The V and J genes are TRBV4-2 and TRBJ2-3; D not certain. Trimming stripped 0 bases from V and 1 base from J, with 11 bases between. The CDR3 is made up of 16 amino acids. Germline V gene lookup returns CDR1 LGHNA and CDR2 YNFKEQ. CDR3 residues: CASSQDWLVGTDTQYF. CDR3 DNA: TGTGCCAGCAGCCAAGATTGGCTAGTTGGCACAGATACGCAGTATTTT.

The rearrangement uses TRBV29-1 and TRBJ2-7; 7 bases are a match to TRBD1. With 5 bases clipped from V and 0 bases from J, the junction kept 4 bases outside the gene matches. The germline V gene encodes CDR1 SQVTM and CDR2 ANQGSEA. This CDR3 has 13 amino acids. The CDR3 reads CSVQAGGSYEQYF. The CDR3 nucleotides read TGCAGCGTTCAGGCAGGGGGCTCCTACGAGCAGTACTTC.

The gene calls are TRBV10-3 and TRBJ2-1; perhaps TRBD1 as D (6 bases). The CDR3 runs 14 residues. Germline loops: CDR1 ENHRY, CDR2 SYGVKD. V lost 3 bases and J 5 bases, leaving 11 bases between the germline ends. The CDR3 DNA sequence: TGTGCCATCAGTGAAGTGGGGGCCCACAATGAGCAGTTCTTC. This codes for CAISEVGAHNEQFF.

This chain connects TRBV5-1 to TRBJ1-5; no clear D gene. V lost 1 base and J 1 base, leaving 3 bases between the germline ends. CDR3 length: 13 amino acids. Germline CDR1 SGHRS, CDR2 YFSETQ. The CDR3 bases are TGCGCCAGCAGCTTGAGCAGCAATCAGCCCCAGCATTTT. It yields the protein CASSLSSNQPQHF.

The chain employs TRBV7-2 and TRBJ2-3; 8 bases match TRBD2. In germline, CDR1 is SGHTA, CDR2 FQGNSA. The J segment lost 2 bases and the V segment lost 5 bases, leaving 6 bases of the junction unmatched. The CDR3 consists of 15 residues. The CDR3 region has the DNA TGTGCCAGCAGCCCCGGACTAGCCCACACAGATACGCAGTATTTT. Its translation: CASSPGLAHTDTQYF.

The V gene is TRBV28, the J gene TRBJ1-2, with TRBD1 matching 7 bases. The CDR3 totals 15 residues. Trimming at V came to 2 bases and at J to 1 base, leaving 4 bases not matched to a gene. From germline, CDR1 is MDHEN and CDR2 SYDVKM. CDR3 sequence reads: CASSLGGTDNYGYTF. Written as DNA, the CDR3 is TGTGCCAGCAGTTTAGGTGGGACAGATAACTATGGCTACACCTTC.

The chain employs TRBV29-1 and TRBJ2-7; TRBD1 matches 12 bases. CDR3 length: 13 residues. CDR1 is SQVTM and CDR2 is ANQGSEA in the germline V gene. J gave up 5 bases and V 6 bases, and 5 bases lay outside the gene matches. The CDR3 DNA sequence: TGCAGCGTGGGGACAGGGGGCCCGGACGAGCAGTACTTC. This codes for CSVGTGGPDEQYF.

V usage is TRBV11-1 and J usage is TRBJ2-3; 7 bases match TRBD2. Germline V lookup: CDR1 SGHAT, CDR2 FQDESV (reference sequence). V lost 5 bases, J lost 2 bases, and 7 bases stayed unmatched. This CDR3 comprises 15 residues. CDR3 sequence reads: CASSPGSGATDTQYF. DNA for the CDR3: TGTGCCAGCAGCCCAGGGAGCGGGGCCACAGATACGCAGTATTTT. Supplemented by reference TRBV11-1 and TRBJ2-3, the full variable domain reads EAEVAQSPRYKITEKSQAVAFWCDPISGHATLYWYRQILGQGPELLVQFQDESVVDDSQLPKDRFSAERLKGVDSTLKIQPAELGDSAMYLCASSPGSGATDTQYFGPGTRLTVL.

The chain couples TRBV10-3 to TRBJ2-3, with D possibly matching TRBD1 (6 bases). The CDR3 covers 14 residues. V lost 6 bases and J lost 1, with 11 bases in between. The germline gives CDR1 ENHRY, CDR2 SYGVKD. In nucleotides, the CDR3 is TGTGCCATCAGGCGGACAGATCGCACAGATACGCAGTATTTT. This sequence encodes CAIRRTDRTDTQYF.